The 28 T cell receptor beta chains presented below share a single source sample, sequenced in a study of blood T cell repertoires in COVID-19 (dated by TCRdb to the early 2020s). Library generation was performed with the immunoSEQ multiplex PCR assay. The table comes from immuneACCESS by way of TCRdb, which keeps in-frame sequences with V and J called. Part of the clones is missing from these tables; in studies checked, under half for an unresolved V gene and the rest for unknown reasons. The sample data list a few hundred thousand clones, and roughly 88% of these were observed just once. The ten most abundant clones make up about 6.7% of the sample. Material: peripheral blood. The receptors were gathered from a woman aged 25 to 45 with COVID-19, enrolled during active disease.

This clone was found a few times. The chain joins TRBV28 to TRBJ2-1, with 7 bases fitting TRBD2. The CDR3 runs to 17 residues. After removal of 1 base from V and 3 bases from J, the junction contained 9 bases not matched to a gene. CDR1 is MDHEN and CDR2 is SYDVKM in the germline V gene. The CDR3 DNA is TGTGCCAGCAGTTTATCGGATCCTAGCGGCTACTACAATGAGCAGTTCTTC. Amino acid sequence: CASSLSDPSGYYNEQFF. Complete variable domain (other parts from reference TRBV28 and TRBJ2-1): DVKVTQSSRYLVKRTGEKVFLECVQDMDHENMFWYRQDPGLGLRLIYFSYDVKMKEKGDIPEGYSVSREKKERFSLILESASTNQTSMYLCASSLSDPSGYYNEQFFGPGTRLTVL.

V is TRBV2 and J is TRBJ2-7; 9 positions agree with TRBD1. This CDR3 is built from 13 residues. Germline V CDR1 and CDR2: SNHLY, FYNNEI. The V segment lost 7 bases and the J segment 4 bases; nucleotides outside the gene matches: 5. The CDR3 nucleotides read TGTGCCAGCACTAGGGACAGGGAATACGAGCAGTACTTC. It is translated as CASTRDREYEQYF.

The chain recombines TRBV10-3 with TRBJ1-5, with no clear D. The CDR3 has 13 amino acids. Per the germline V gene, CDR1 is ENHRY and CDR2 is SYGVKD. V was cut by 2 bases and J by 4 bases, with 6 bases left in between. DNA of the CDR3: TGTGCCATCAGTGAGGACATTAATCAGCCCCAGCATTTT. Protein product: CAISEDINQPQHF.

V gene TRBV28 combines with J gene TRBJ1-1; D gene uncertain. CDR1 is MDHEN and CDR2 is SYDVKM in the germline V gene. This CDR3 spans 12 amino acids. V lost 2 bases and J 3 bases, leaving 4 bases between the germline ends. The CDR3 is CASSLTDTEAFF. The CDR3 nucleotides read TGTGCCAGCAGTTTAACAGACACTGAAGCTTTCTTT.

This chain uses TRBV6-5 with TRBJ1-2; possible D gene TRBD1, 6 bases. Trimming took 0 bases from V and 2 from J, leaving 10 bases between them. CDR1 and CDR2 from the germline V gene are MNHEY and SVGAGI. CDR3 size: 15 residues. The CDR3 loop reads CASSYSDRTNYGYTF. DNA for the CDR3: TGTGCCAGCAGTTACTCCGACAGGACGAACTATGGCTACACCTTC.

About this clone: A junction boundary mismatches the germline segment, possibly from a read error. The V call is TRBV6-1, the J call TRBJ1-5, with D unresolved. This CDR3 region has 18 residues. Germline V gives CDR1 MNHNS, CDR2 SASEGT. The CDR3 region has the DNA TGTGCCAGCAGGGAAGGTAAAATACTAGAGAATAGCAATCAGCCCCAGCATTTT. Its translation: CASREGKILENSNQPQHF.

The chain links TRBV20-1 to TRBJ1-2; D remains unclear. V was cut by 3 bases and J by 4 bases, with 12 bases left in between. CDR3 size: 13 residues. Germline V CDR1 and CDR2: DFQATT, SNEGSKA (reference sequence). The CDR3 nucleotides are TGCAGTGCTAGTGGAGGTGGGAGCTATGGCTACACCTTC. It codes for CSASGGGSYGYTF.

V gene TRBV6-2 or TRBV6-3 combines with J gene TRBJ1-2, with 7 bases aligning to TRBD1. Per the germline V gene, CDR1 is MNHEY and CDR2 is SVGEGT. This CDR3 comprises 14 residues. After removal of 5 bases from V and 2 bases from J, the junction contained 5 bases not matched to a gene. CDR3 DNA: TGTGCCAGCAGTCTACAGGGGTCCAACTATGGCTACACCTTC. As protein: CASSLQGSNYGYTF.

The genes are TRBV2 and TRBJ1-2; tentative D call: TRBD1 (6 bases). Germline V gives CDR1 SNHLY, CDR2 FYNNEI. The length of the CDR3 is 16 residues. V lost 6 bases, J lost 12 bases, and 29 bases lay in between. In nucleotides, the CDR3 is TGTGCCAGCAGCCCACGGCGGACAGTGTCTCCCTCACGAGACACCTTC. Encoded protein: CASSPRRTVSPSRDTF. The full variable domain, with the rest looked up from reference TRBV2 and TRBJ1-2, is EPEVTQTPSHQVTQMGQEVILRCVPISNHLYFYWYRQILGQKVEFLVSFYNNEISEKSEIFDDQFSVERPDGSNFTLKIRSTKLEDSAMYFCASSPRRTVSPSRDTFGSGTRLTVV.

The gene calls are TRBV14 and TRBJ2-1; TRBD2 is a possible D gene (5 bases). Between the trimmed V and J ends, which lost 1 base and 7 bases, there was a span of 11 bases. This CDR3 spans 14 amino acids. Germline CDR1 SGHDN, CDR2 FVKESK. The CDR3 is CASSQGRLTNEQFF. The DNA of the CDR3 is TGTGCCAGCAGCCAAGGAAGACTAACAAATGAGCAGTTCTTC.

CDR3 DNA: TGTGCCAGCAGTCCCACTAGCGGGGGGGCGAACACCGGGGAGCTGTTTTTT. It yields the protein CASSPTSGGANTGELFF. The J gene is TRBJ2-2, the V gene TRBV28; TRBD2 aligns across 13 bases. This CDR3 comprises 17 residues. Germline CDR1 reads MDHEN; CDR2 reads SYDVKM. The junction had 3 bases not matched to a gene; V was cut back by 5 bases and J by 0 bases.

This chain uses TRBV10-3 with TRBJ2-7; no reliable D call. Germline V gene sequence: CDR1 ENHRY, CDR2 SYGVKD. CDR3 length: 13 amino acids. Trimming shortened V by 2 bases and J by 3 bases, and 8 bases separated the two germline ends. CDR3 DNA: TGTGCCATCAGTGAGGGGCAGAACTACGAGCAGTACTTC. The encoded protein is CAISEGQNYEQYF.

The J gene is TRBJ2-7, the V gene TRBV5-6; possibly TRBD2 for D (6 bases). The germline gives CDR1 SGHDT, CDR2 YYEEEE. V gave up 0 bases and J gave up 9 bases, with 19 bases separating them. CDR3 length equals 15 residues. The CDR3 DNA follows: TGTGCCAGCAGCTTGGCCCGGGACTTAACTTGGGGGCAGTACGTC. Translated, it gives CASSLARDLTWGQYV.

This clone was seen more than once but under ten times. The genes are TRBV11-2 and TRBJ2-5; tentative D call: TRBD2 (6 bases). The CDR3 sequence is 14 residues long. Germline assignment: CDR1 SGHAT and CDR2 FQNNGV. The V and J ends lost 1 base and 2 bases respectively, with 8 bases between them. CDR3 loop: CASSLGTNQETQYF. The CDR3 DNA reads TGTGCCAGCAGCTTAGGGACTAATCAAGAGACCCAGTACTTC.

The chain links TRBV19 to TRBJ1-5, with a weak D call TRBD1 (6 bases). The CDR3 is made up of 15 amino acids. Germline CDR1 LNHDA, CDR2 SQIVND (reference sequence). Trimming removed 3 bases at V and 7 bases at J, with 16 bases between. DNA for the CDR3: TGTGCCAGTAGTATGGTACAGGGACCGGGACAGCCCCAGCATTTT. It specifies CASSMVQGPGQPQHF.

This rearrangement joins TRBV21-1 to TRBJ2-1; the DNA was not used to check the table's D call, TRBD1. TRBV21-1 is labeled a pseudogene. The CDR3 is made up of 17 amino acids. CDR3 nucleotides: TGTGCCAGCAGCAAAGATCCGACCGGGACATATTACAATGAGCAGTTCTTC. Translated, it gives CASSKDPTGTYYNEQFF.

The J gene is TRBJ1-1, the V gene TRBV6-5; perhaps TRBD1 as D (5 bases). The CDR3 sequence is 14 residues long. V dropped 7 bases and J dropped 1 base, with 13 bases sitting between them. Germline V gene data show CDR1 as MNHEY and CDR2 as SVGAGI. DNA for the CDR3: TGTGCCAGCATGACCGACAGAGCGAACACTGAAGCTTTCTTT. Translating it yields CASMTDRANTEAFF.

This sequence joins TRBV7-8 and TRBJ2-7; TRBD2 might be the D (6 bases). The germline V and J ends were trimmed by 0 bases and 2 bases, with 14 bases remaining between them. This CDR3 is built from 16 residues. The germline gives CDR1 SGHVS, CDR2 FQNEAQ. As DNA, the CDR3 is TGTGCCAGCAGCTTAGCTATACCGCGGGGCCCCTACGAGCAGTACTTC. Amino acid sequence: CASSLAIPRGPYEQYF.

This clone has just a few counts. This sequence joins TRBV5-1 and TRBJ2-3; weak D call: TRBD2 (6 bases). The germline V gene encodes CDR1 SGHRS and CDR2 YFSETQ. The V end lost 5 bases, the J end lost 6 bases, and 10 bases lay between the germline ends. This CDR3 has 12 amino acids. The CDR3 DNA is TGCGCCAGCAGTTTTGCGGGGGATACGCAGTATTTT. Its protein product is CASSFAGDTQYF.

V usage is TRBV10-2 and J usage is TRBJ1-3; 7 bases line up with TRBD1. This CDR3 is 14 amino acids long. The germline V gene has CDR1 WSHSY and CDR2 SAAADI. V gave up 7 bases and J gave up 0 bases; unmatched junction bases: 3. The CDR3 spells CASKQGHSGNTIYF. The CDR3 nucleotides are TGCGCCAGCAAACAGGGGCACTCTGGAAACACCATATATTTT.

The CDR3 DNA reads as TGTGCCAGCAGTCCCATCCAAGGGGGGGGGACGACGAACAGCTCCTACAATGAGCAGTTCTTC. Translated, it gives CASSPIQGGGTTNSSYNEQFF. The chain combines TRBV28 with TRBJ2-1, with D possibly being TRBD2 (7 bases). The length of the CDR3 is 21 residues. Trimming shortened V by 5 bases and J by 0 bases, and 29 bases separated the two germline ends. Germline loops: CDR1 MDHEN, CDR2 SYDVKM. The variable domain in full, with the rest retrieved from reference TRBV28 and TRBJ2-1, is DVKVTQSSRYLVKRTGEKVFLECVQDMDHENMFWYRQDPGLGLRLIYFSYDVKMKEKGDIPEGYSVSREKKERFSLILESASTNQTSMYLCASSPIQGGGTTNSSYNEQFFGPGTRLTVL.

This sequence joins TRBV7-9 and TRBJ2-7; TRBD1 agrees at 12 bases. The CDR3 sequence is 14 residues long. Germline values: CDR1 SEHNR, CDR2 FQNEAQ (reference sequence). Trimming removed 5 bases from V and 9 bases from J; junction bases left unmatched: 8. CDR3 amino acids: CASSPLGQGAPQYV. CDR3 nucleotide sequence: TGTGCCAGCAGCCCTTTGGGACAGGGGGCCCCGCAGTACGTC.

The V gene is TRBV6-5, the J gene TRBJ2-5, with TRBD2 matching 8 bases. This CDR3 is built from 14 residues. J gave up 5 bases and V 7 bases, and 9 bases lay outside the gene matches. From germline, CDR1 is MNHEY and CDR2 SVGAGI. For the CDR3, the DNA is TGTGCCAGCACCCCGGGACTAGGAAGTGAGACCCAGTACTTC. Encoded protein: CASTPGLGSETQYF.

Points on this clone: This sample also contains other DNA sequences that code for the same CDR3. The CDR3 protein is CASSPTGTGELFF. The DNA for the CDR3 is TGTGCCAGTAGCCCCACGGGGACCGGGGAGCTGTTTTTT. The chain employs TRBV19 and TRBJ2-2, with D tentatively TRBD2 (5 bases). CDR3 length equals 13 residues. Trimming cost V 6 bases and J 5 bases, with 10 bases left between them. Germline V gene sequence: CDR1 LNHDA, CDR2 SQIVND (reference sequence).

The V and J genes are TRBV28 and TRBJ1-1; 8 nucleotides agree with TRBD1. Germline V CDR1 and CDR2: MDHEN, SYDVKM. Trimming at V came to 6 bases and at J to 6 bases, leaving 12 bases not matched to a gene. The CDR3 totals 15 residues. The CDR3, as DNA: TGTGCCAGCAGCCGACCCTTACAGGGGGGTCCTGAAGCTTTCTTT. Translated: CASSRPLQGGPEAFF.

The J gene is TRBJ2-2, the V gene TRBV19; D uncertain. The CDR3 is 15 residues long. V was cut by 5 bases and J by 0 bases, with 10 bases left in between. CDR1 LNHDA and CDR2 SQIVND come from the germline V gene (reference sequence). This CDR3 reads CASSPRSTNTGELFF. The CDR3 bases are TGTGCCAGTAGTCCCCGAAGCACGAACACCGGGGAGCTGTTTTTT.

This chain connects TRBV5-8 to TRBJ2-5; perhaps TRBD1 as D (6 bases). V was trimmed by 2 bases and J by 0 bases, leaving 11 bases between them. CDR1 SGHTS and CDR2 YDEGEE come from the germline V gene. The CDR3 sequence is 15 residues long. The CDR3 region has the DNA TGTGCCAGCAGCTTCGACGGACAGTACCAAGAGACCCAGTACTTC. Its protein is CASSFDGQYQETQYF.

The genes are TRBV7-2 and TRBJ2-7; 10 bases line up with TRBD2. Germline CDR1 SGHTA, CDR2 FQGNSA. CDR3 length equals 15 residues. With V trimmed by 1 base and J by 4 bases, 4 bases remained unmatched. The CDR3 loop reads CASSLEPAGGYEQYF. The CDR3 DNA reads TGTGCCAGCAGCTTAGAGCCAGCGGGGGGGTACGAGCAGTACTTC.